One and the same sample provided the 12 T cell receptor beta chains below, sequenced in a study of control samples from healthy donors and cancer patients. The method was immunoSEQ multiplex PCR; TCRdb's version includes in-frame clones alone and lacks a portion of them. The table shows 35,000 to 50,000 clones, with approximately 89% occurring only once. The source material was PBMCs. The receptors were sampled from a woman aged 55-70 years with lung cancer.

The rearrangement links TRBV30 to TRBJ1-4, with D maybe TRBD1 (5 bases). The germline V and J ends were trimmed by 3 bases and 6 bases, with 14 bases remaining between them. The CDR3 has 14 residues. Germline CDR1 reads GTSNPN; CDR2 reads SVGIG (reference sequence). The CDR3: CAWRKTGQYEKLFF. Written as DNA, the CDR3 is TGTGCCTGGAGAAAAACAGGTCAATATGAAAAACTGTTTTTT.

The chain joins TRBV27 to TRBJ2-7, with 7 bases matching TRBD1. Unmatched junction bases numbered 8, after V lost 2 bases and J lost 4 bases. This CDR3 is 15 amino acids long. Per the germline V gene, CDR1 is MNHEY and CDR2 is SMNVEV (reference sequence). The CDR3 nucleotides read TGTGCCAGCAGTTTAAAGGGGGCGCGTGGTTACGAGCAGTACTTC. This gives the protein CASSLKGARGYEQYF.

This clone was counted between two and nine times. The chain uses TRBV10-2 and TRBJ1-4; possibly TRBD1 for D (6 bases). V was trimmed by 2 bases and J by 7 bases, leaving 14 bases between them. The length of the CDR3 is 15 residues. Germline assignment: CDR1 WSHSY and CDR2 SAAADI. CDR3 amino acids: CASSEMEGGSEKLFF. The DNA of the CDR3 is TGCGCCAGCAGTGAGATGGAGGGGGGGAGTGAAAAACTGTTTTTT.

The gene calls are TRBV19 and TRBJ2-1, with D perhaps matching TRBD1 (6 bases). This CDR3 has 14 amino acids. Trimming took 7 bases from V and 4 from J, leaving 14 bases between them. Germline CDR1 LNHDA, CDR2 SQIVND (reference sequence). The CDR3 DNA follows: TGTGCCAGTATGGACAGTCCATTTTACAATGAGCAGTTCTTC. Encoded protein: CASMDSPFYNEQFF.

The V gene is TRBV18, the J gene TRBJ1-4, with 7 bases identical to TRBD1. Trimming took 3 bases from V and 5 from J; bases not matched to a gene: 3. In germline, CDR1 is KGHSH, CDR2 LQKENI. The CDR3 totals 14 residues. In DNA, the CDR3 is TGTGCCAGCTCACCCCGGGACAGAAATGAAAAACTGTTTTTT. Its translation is CASSPRDRNEKLFF.

Here the CDR3 DNA reads TGTGCCAGCAGCGCTGGGGGGACTGGCAATCAGCCCCAGCATTTT. This translates into CASSAGGTGNQPQHF. The V gene is TRBV9, the J gene TRBJ1-5; the D gene is possibly TRBD1 (5 bases). Germline-derived CDR1 and CDR2 are SGDLS and YYNGEE. V shed 3 bases and J shed 2 bases, with 12 bases lying between them. The CDR3 runs 15 residues.

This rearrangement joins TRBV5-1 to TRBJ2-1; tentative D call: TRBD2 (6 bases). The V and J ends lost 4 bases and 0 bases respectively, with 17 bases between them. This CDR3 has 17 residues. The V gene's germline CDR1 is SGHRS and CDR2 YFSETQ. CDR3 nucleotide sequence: TGCGCCAGCAGCCCCTCCTTGCGGGGAAGCTCCTACAATGAGCAGTTCTTC. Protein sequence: CASSPSLRGSSYNEQFF.

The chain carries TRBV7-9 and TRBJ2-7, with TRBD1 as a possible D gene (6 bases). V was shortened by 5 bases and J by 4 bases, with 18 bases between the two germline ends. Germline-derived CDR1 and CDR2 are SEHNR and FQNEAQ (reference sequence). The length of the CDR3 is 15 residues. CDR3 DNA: TGTGCCAGCAGCGTCTTCAGGGGTATATCGTACGAGCAGTACTTC. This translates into CASSVFRGISYEQYF.

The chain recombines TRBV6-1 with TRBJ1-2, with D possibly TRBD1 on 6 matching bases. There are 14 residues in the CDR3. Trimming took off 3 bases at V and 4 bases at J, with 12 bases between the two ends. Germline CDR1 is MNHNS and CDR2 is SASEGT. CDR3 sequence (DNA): TGTGCCAGCAGTGACAGGGGAGCGGTCTATGGCTACACCTTC. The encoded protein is CASSDRGAVYGYTF.

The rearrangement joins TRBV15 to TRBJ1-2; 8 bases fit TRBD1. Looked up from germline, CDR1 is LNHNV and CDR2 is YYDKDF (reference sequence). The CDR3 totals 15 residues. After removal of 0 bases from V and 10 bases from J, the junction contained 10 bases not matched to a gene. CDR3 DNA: TGTGCCACCAGCAGAGATTCTTTGTGGCAGGGGGCCTACACCTTC. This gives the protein CATSRDSLWQGAYTF.

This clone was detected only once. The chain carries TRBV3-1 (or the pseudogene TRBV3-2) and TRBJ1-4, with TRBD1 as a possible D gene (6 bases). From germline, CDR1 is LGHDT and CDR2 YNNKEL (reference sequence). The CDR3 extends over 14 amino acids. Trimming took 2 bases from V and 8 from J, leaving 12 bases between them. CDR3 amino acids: CASSQTGFNEKLFF. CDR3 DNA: TGTGCCAGCAGCCAAACAGGGTTTAACGAAAAACTGTTTTTT.

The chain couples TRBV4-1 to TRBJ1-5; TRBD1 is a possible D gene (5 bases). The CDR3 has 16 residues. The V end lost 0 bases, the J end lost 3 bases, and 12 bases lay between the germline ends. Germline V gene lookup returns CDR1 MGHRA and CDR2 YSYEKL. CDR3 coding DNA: TGCGCCAGCAGCCAAGACCCCGGGGGTCTCAATCAGCCCCAGCATTTT. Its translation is CASSQDPGGLNQPQHF.